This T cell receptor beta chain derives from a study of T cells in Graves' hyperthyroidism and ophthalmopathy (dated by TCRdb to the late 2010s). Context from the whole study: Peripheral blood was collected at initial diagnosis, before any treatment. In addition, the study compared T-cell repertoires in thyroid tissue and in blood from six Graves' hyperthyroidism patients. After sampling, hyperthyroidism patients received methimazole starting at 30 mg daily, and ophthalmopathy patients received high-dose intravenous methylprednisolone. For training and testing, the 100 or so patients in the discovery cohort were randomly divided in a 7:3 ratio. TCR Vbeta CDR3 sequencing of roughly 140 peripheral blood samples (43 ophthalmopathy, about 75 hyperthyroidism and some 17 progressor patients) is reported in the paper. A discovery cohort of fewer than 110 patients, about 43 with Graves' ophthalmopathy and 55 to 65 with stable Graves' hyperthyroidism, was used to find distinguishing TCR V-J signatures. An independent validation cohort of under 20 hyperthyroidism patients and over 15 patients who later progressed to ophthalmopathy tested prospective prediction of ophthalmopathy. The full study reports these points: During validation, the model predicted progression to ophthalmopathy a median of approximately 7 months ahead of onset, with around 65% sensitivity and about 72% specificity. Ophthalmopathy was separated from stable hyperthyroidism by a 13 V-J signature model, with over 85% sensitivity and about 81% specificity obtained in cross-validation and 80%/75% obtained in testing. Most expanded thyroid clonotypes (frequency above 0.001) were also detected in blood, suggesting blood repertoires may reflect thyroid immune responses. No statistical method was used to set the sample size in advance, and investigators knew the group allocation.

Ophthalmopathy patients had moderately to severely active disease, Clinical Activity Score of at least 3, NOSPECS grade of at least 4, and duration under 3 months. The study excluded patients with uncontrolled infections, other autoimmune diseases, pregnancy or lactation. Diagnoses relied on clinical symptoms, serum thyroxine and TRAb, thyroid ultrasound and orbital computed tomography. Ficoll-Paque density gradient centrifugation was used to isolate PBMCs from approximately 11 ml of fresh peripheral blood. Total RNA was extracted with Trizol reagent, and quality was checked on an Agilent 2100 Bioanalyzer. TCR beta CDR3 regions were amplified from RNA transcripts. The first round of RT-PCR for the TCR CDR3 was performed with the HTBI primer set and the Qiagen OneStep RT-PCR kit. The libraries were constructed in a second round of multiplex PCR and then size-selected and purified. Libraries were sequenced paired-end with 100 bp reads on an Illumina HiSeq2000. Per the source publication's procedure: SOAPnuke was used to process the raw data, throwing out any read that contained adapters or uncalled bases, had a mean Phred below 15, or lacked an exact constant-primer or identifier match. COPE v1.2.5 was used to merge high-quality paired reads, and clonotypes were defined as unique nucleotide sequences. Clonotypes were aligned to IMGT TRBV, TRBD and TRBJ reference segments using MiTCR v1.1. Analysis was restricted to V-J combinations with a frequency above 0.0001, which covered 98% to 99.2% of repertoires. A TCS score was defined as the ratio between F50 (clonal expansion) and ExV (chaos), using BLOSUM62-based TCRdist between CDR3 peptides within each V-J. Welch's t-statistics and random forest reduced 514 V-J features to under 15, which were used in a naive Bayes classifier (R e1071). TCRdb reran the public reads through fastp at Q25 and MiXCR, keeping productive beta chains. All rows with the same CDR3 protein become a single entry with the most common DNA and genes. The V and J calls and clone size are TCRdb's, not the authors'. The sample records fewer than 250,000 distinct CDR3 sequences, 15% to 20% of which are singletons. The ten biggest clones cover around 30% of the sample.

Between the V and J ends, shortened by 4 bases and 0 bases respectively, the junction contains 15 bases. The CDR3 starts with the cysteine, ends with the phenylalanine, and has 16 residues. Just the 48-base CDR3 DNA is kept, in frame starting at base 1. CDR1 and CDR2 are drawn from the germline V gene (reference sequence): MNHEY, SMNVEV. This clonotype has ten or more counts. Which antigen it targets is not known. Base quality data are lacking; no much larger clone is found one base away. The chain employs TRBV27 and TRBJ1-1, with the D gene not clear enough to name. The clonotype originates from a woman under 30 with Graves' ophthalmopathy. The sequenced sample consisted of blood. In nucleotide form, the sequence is TGTGCCAGCAGTTCTACAGCGTTGCCATTGAACACTGAAGCTTTCTTT. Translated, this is CASSSTALPLNTEAFF.